Listed below are T cell receptor beta chains from one sample, sequenced in a study of tumour-infiltrating T cells in Burkitt lymphoma. This table comes from immunoSEQ multiplex PCR, and its TCRdb copy is limited to in-frame clones, with some not included. The table includes about 16,000 clones, approximately 80% detected once. The sequencing sample was made of tumor tissue. The receptors were sampled from a human donor with diffuse large B-cell lymphoma. Both conserved end residues are part of each CDR3. The D gene is left open where the match is weak. Only part of the rows carry a size: once, few, many, or a class if the clone is expanded.

V gene: TRBV11-2; clone size: -; J gene: TRBJ1-3; D gene: -; CDR3 length: 14; CDR3 protein: CASSVEGPGNTIYF; CDR3 DNA: TGTGCCAGCAGCGTCGAGGGACCTGGAAACACCATATATTTT
V gene: TRBV29-1; clone size: few; J gene: TRBJ1-1; D gene: -; CDR3 length: 10; CDR3 protein: CSVDYAEAFF; CDR3 DNA: TGCAGCGTTGATTACGCTGAAGCTTTCTTT
V gene: TRBV10-3; clone size: -; J gene: TRBJ2-7; D gene: -; CDR3 length: 11; CDR3 protein: CAISESTEQYF; CDR3 DNA: TGTGCCATCAGTGAGTCTACCGAGCAGTACTTC
V gene: TRBV27; clone size: -; J gene: TRBJ2-7; D gene: -; CDR3 length: 13; CDR3 protein: CASRLTGSYEQYF; CDR3 DNA: TGTGCCAGCAGGTTGACAGGTTCCTACGAGCAGTACTTC
V gene: TRBV29-1; clone size: -; J gene: TRBJ1-4; D gene: TRBD1; CDR3 length: 16; CDR3 protein: CSALIPGQGFNEKLFF; CDR3 DNA: TGCAGCGCCCTTATCCCGGGACAGGGCTTTAATGAAAAACTGTTTTTT
V gene: TRBV27; clone size: -; J gene: TRBJ2-2; D gene: -; CDR3 length: 13; CDR3 protein: CASSTGPDPELFF; CDR3 DNA: TGTGCCAGCAGCACAGGGCCGGACCCAGAGCTGTTTTTT
V gene: TRBV4-1; clone size: -; J gene: TRBJ2-2; D gene: -; CDR3 length: 17; CDR3 protein: CASSQLQGIGNTGELFF; CDR3 DNA: TGCGCCAGCAGCCAACTGCAGGGTATAGGGAACACCGGGGAGCTGTTTTTT
V gene: TRBV7-6; clone size: -; J gene: TRBJ2-1; D gene: TRBD2; CDR3 length: 16; CDR3 protein: CASSLVGGGSYNEQFF; CDR3 DNA: TGTGCCAGCAGCTTAGTAGGCGGGGGGTCCTACAATGAGCAGTTCTTC
V gene: TRBV6-5; clone size: -; J gene: TRBJ2-2; D gene: -; CDR3 length: 15; CDR3 protein: CASTSPGENTGELFF; CDR3 DNA: TGTGCCAGCACTTCTCCGGGGGAGAACACCGGGGAGCTGTTTTTT
V gene: TRBV4-3; clone size: -; J gene: TRBJ2-3; D gene: -; CDR3 length: 16; CDR3 protein: CASSQGQTTQGDTQYF; CDR3 DNA: TGCGCCAGCAGCCAAGGACAGACAACTCAGGGAGATACGCAGTATTTT
V gene: TRBV18; clone size: few; J gene: TRBJ2-3; D gene: TRBD2; CDR3 length: 16; CDR3 protein: CASSPGLAGAVNTQYF; CDR3 DNA: TGTGCCAGCTCACCAGGGCTAGCGGGGGCCGTAAATACGCAGTATTTT
V gene: TRBV5-1; clone size: medium-sized; J gene: TRBJ2-2; D gene: TRBD2; CDR3 length: 18; CDR3 protein: CASSIGTSGSIDTGELFF; CDR3 DNA: TGCGCCAGCAGCATCGGGACTAGCGGGAGTATAGACACCGGGGAGCTGTTTTTT
V gene: TRBV7-3; clone size: once; J gene: TRBJ2-7; D gene: TRBD1; CDR3 length: 15; CDR3 protein: CASSLTGQGTYEQYF; CDR3 DNA: TGTGCCAGCAGCTTAACGGGACAGGGTACCTACGAGCAGTACTTC
V gene: TRBV4-3; clone size: -; J gene: TRBJ2-1; D gene: -; CDR3 length: 16; CDR3 protein: CASSQDEQVAENEQFF; CDR3 DNA: TGCGCCAGCAGCCAAGATGAACAGGTAGCAGAAAATGAGCAGTTCTTC
V gene: TRBV5-8; clone size: -; J gene: TRBJ2-3; D gene: TRBD1; CDR3 length: 15; CDR3 protein: CASSFWTGSTDTQYF; CDR3 DNA: TGTGCCAGCAGTTTTTGGACAGGGAGCACAGATACGCAGTATTTT
V gene: TRBV4-1; clone size: -; J gene: TRBJ1-5; D gene: TRBD1; CDR3 length: 17; CDR3 protein: CASSQDMEGAIIQPQHF; CDR3 DNA: TGCGCCAGCAGCCAAGATATGGAGGGGGCGATTATACAGCCCCAGCATTTT
V gene: TRBV2; clone size: -; J gene: TRBJ1-2; D gene: -; CDR3 length: 12; CDR3 protein: CASSEASYGYTF; CDR3 DNA: TGTGCCAGCAGTGAAGCTAGCTATGGCTACACCTTC